The source of this TCR beta chain is a study of cytomegalovirus exposure and HLA in healthy donors. General study results and limits: According to reports, the classifier identified cytomegalovirus status with high specificity and sensitivity. A few CMV-associated chains were confirmed in vitro to be specific for CMV antigens. Some TCR beta chains (around 180 of them) were listed as cytomegalovirus-associated. The majority of TCR sequences were rare, yet some public TCRs appeared in many donors.

The protocol was immunoSEQ multiplex PCR, while the TCRdb copy is restricted to in-frame clones and leaves out a portion. The table shows about 86,000 clones, with roughly 93% occurring only once. The CDR3 loop spans 12 amino acids. V shed 10 bases, J shed 7 bases, and the junction held 8 bases outside the gene matches. Looked up from germline, CDR1 is SNHLY and CDR2 is FYNNEI. Comments on this clone: Its antigen remains unidentified.

The specimen sequenced was PBMCs. The rearrangement uses TRBV2 and TRBJ1-1; 8 bases are shared with TRBD1. The clonotype was recovered from a man between 18 and 29 years old in good health and CMV-seronegative. The CDR3 sequence: CATRQGLGEAFF. In DNA, the CDR3 is TGTGCCACGCGACAGGGGCTTGGTGAAGCTTTCTTT.